The clone carrying this T cell receptor beta chain has only a few counts. Its specificity is unknown. This entry belongs to a study of neoadjuvant nivolumab and ipilimumab in lung cancer. Study details: Nivolumab 3 mg/kg was given days 1, 15 and 29, plus ipilimumab 1 mg/kg day 1 in combination.

The germline CDR1 and CDR2 sequences are GTSNPN and SVGIG (reference sequence). CDR3 length equals 14 residues. V lost 4 bases to trimming and J lost 1 base; unmatched junction nucleotides: 4. General study findings and limits: Only two of four nivolumab-treated tumors gained richness and clonality by surgery. Higher pretherapy blood TCR richness went with higher resected-tumor richness.

Using immunoSEQ multiplex PCR, the repertoire was profiled, and TCRdb retains in-frame clones only, with some absent. The top ten clones hold roughly 3.2% of a sample with approximately 9,600 clones, around three quarters of them seen once. J is TRBJ1-1 and V is TRBV30, with 9 bases matching TRBD1. The receptor comes from an adult with non-small cell lung cancer. The sample here was tumor tissue, taken after neoadjuvant nivolumab, alone or with ipilimumab, at or shortly before surgery. CDR3: CAWNPGQGNTEAFF. The DNA of the CDR3 is TGTGCCTGGAATCCGGGACAGGGGAACACTGAAGCTTTCTTT.